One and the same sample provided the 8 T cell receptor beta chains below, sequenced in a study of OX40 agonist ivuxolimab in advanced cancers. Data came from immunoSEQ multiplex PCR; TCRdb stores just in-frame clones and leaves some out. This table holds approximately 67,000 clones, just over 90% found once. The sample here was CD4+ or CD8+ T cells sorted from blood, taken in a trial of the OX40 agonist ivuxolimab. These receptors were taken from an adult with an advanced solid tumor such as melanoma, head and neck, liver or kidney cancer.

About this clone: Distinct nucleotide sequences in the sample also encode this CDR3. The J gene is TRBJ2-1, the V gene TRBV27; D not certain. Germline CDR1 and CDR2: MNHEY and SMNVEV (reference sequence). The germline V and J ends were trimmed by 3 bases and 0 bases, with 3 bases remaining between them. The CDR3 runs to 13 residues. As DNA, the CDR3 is TGTGCCAGCAGTTTGTCCTCCTACAATGAGCAGTTCTTC. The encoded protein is CASSLSSYNEQFF.

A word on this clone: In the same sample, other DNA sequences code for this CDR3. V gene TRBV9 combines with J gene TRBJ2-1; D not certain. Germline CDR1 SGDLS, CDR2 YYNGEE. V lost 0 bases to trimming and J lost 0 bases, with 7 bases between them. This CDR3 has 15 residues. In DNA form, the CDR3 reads TGTGCCAGCAGCGTAGGAACGAGCTCCTACAATGAGCAGTTCTTC. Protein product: CASSVGTSSYNEQFF.

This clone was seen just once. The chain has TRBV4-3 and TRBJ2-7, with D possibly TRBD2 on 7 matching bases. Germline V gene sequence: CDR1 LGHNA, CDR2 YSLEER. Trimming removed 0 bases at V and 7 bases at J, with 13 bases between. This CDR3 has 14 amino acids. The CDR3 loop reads CASSQDLQGGEQYF. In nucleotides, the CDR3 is TGCGCCAGCAGCCAAGATTTACAGGGAGGGGAGCAGTACTTC.

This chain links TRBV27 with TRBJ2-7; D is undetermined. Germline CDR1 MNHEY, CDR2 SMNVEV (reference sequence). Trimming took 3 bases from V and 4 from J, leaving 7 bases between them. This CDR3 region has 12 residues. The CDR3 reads CASSFIGYEQYF. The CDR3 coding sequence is TGTGCCAGCAGTTTTATCGGGTACGAGCAGTACTTC.

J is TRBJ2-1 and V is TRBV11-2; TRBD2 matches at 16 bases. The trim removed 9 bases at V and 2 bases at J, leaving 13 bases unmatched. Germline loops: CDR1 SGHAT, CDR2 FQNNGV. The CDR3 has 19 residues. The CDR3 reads CASCVDPGTSGRAYNEQFF. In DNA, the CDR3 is TGTGCCAGTTGCGTCGATCCCGGGACTAGCGGGAGGGCCTACAATGAGCAGTTCTTC. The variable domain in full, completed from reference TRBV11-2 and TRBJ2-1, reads EAGVAQSPRYKIIEKRQSVAFWCNPISGHATLYWYQQILGQGPKLLIQFQNNGVVDDSQLPKDRFSAERLKGVDSTLKIQPAKLEDSAVYLCASCVDPGTSGRAYNEQFFGPGTRLTVL.

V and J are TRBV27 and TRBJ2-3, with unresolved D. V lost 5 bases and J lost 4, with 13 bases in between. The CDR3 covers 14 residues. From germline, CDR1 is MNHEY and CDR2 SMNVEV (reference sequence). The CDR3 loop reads CASSAPSLPDTQYF. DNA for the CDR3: TGTGCCAGCAGTGCCCCTTCCCTGCCAGATACGCAGTATTTT.

This CDR3 is CASSLAAGTEAFF. CDR3 sequence (DNA): TGTGCCAGCAGTTTAGCTGCCGGAACTGAAGCTTTCTTT. The chain employs TRBV27 and TRBJ1-1; D ambiguous. The germline CDR1 and CDR2 sequences are MNHEY and SMNVEV (reference sequence). The CDR3 is made up of 13 amino acids. The germline V and J ends were trimmed by 2 bases and 5 bases, with 9 bases remaining between them.

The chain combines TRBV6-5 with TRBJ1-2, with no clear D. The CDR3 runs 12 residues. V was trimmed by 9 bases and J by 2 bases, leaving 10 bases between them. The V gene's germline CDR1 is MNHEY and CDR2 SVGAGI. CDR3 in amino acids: CASSTMNYGYTF. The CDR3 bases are TGTGCCAGTTCAACGATGAACTATGGCTACACCTTC.